This TCR beta chain was obtained from a study of CD8+CD57+ T cells in acquired aplastic anemia. In the study overall: Sorted CD4+ and CD8+ cells gave a mean 3.2 ug DNA, range about 0.2 to 27.4 ug.

Profiles of TCR beta VDJ and CDR3 were generated from a genomic DNA template. A single record per CDR3 protein comes from TCRdb applying MiXCR to the reads. The table lists 40,000 to 50,000 distinct CDR3 sequences, approximately 72% of them singletons, with around a third in the top ten. Between the trimmed V and J ends, which lost 8 bases and 4 bases, there was a span of 17 bases. Germline V gene sequence: CDR1 SEHNR, CDR2 FQNEAQ (reference sequence). The CDR3 sequence is 14 residues long. Sequencing used sorted CD4+, CD8+, or CD8+CD57+ T cells (not recorded which) from PBMCs. This chain uses TRBV7-9 with TRBJ1-1; D gene unclear. This clonotype was obtained from a human donor in good health, serving as a control. Here the CDR3 DNA reads TGTGCCAGCGGCCTTAGCGGTGGAGGCACTGAAGCTTTCTTT. This sequence encodes CASGLSGGGTEAFF. The full variable domain, its missing parts supplied by reference TRBV7-9 and TRBJ1-1, is DTGVSQNPRHKITKRGQNVTFRCDPISEHNRLYWYRQTLGQGPEFLTYFQNEAQLEKSRLLSDRFSAERPKGSFSTLEIQRTEQGDSAMYLCASGLSGGGTEAFFGQGTRLTVV.